These 17 T cell receptor beta chains originate from one sample sequenced in a study of PD-1 blockade in classical Hodgkin lymphoma. Indicated time point: newly diagnosed, previously untreated cHL patient sample. Magnetic negative selection of thawed PBMCs yielded the CD8+ T cells. Sequenced by immunoSEQ multiplex PCR; TCRdb stores in-frame clones only, minus some. Of just over 14,000 clones listed, 90% to 95% are singletons. Sequencing input: CD8+ T cells from blood. Receptors were obtained from a human donor with classical Hodgkin lymphoma.

The V gene is TRBV28, the J gene TRBJ1-4; no firm D call. The CDR3 contains 13 residues. Per germline, CDR1 MDHEN and CDR2 SYDVKM. V dropped 6 bases and J dropped 0 bases, with 5 bases sitting between them. CDR3 amino acids: CASSGSTNEKLFF. The CDR3 bases are TGTGCCAGCAGCGGATCAACTAATGAAAAACTGTTTTTT.

The DNA for the CDR3 is TGTGCCAGCAGCGGTCCGGACAGGGTTGACTATGGCTACACCTTC. Translation: CASSGPDRVDYGYTF. The rearrangement links TRBV21-1 to TRBJ1-2; TRBD1, the table's D call, lacks a check against the DNA. TRBV21-1 is a listed pseudogene. This CDR3 contains 15 residues.

This chain connects TRBV29-1 to TRBJ2-1; 9 nucleotides align to TRBD2. V was clipped by 5 bases and J by 7 bases; unmatched bases: 6. The CDR3 totals 13 residues. Per the germline V gene, CDR1 is SQVTM and CDR2 is ANQGSEA. This chain's CDR3 is CSVWGLAMNEQFF. The CDR3 nucleotides are TGCAGCGTTTGGGGACTAGCTATGAATGAGCAGTTCTTC.

This chain uses TRBV5-1 with TRBJ2-3; D may be TRBD1 (6 bases). In germline, CDR1 is SGHRS, CDR2 YFSETQ. V lost 1 base and J 6 bases, leaving 21 bases between the germline ends. This CDR3 is built from 17 residues. This chain's CDR3 is CASSLLGRQEPTDTQYF. DNA for the CDR3: TGCGCCAGCAGCTTGTTAGGTCGACAGGAGCCCACGGATACGCAGTATTTT. Based on the CDR3 plus reference TRBV5-1 and TRBJ2-3, the full variable domain is KAGVTQTPRYLIKTRGQQVTLSCSPISGHRSVSWYQQTPGQGLQFLFEYFSETQRNKGNFPGRFSGRQFSNSRSEMNVSTLELGDSALYLCASSLLGRQEPTDTQYFGPGTRLTVL.

The V call is TRBV7-8, the J call TRBJ1-4; D uncertain. CDR1 and CDR2 from the germline V gene are SGHVS and FQNEAQ. There are 15 residues in the CDR3. The germline V and J ends were trimmed by 5 bases and 7 bases, with 17 bases remaining between them. The CDR3 protein is CASSLRMPEGEKLFF. DNA of the CDR3: TGTGCCAGCAGCCTCAGGATGCCCGAAGGTGAAAAACTGTTTTTT.

The CDR3 region is CASSPHMGPNTGELFF. The DNA of the CDR3 is TGTGCCAGCTCACCACATATGGGTCCGAACACCGGGGAGCTGTTTTTT. The chain combines TRBV18 with TRBJ2-2; no reliable D call. Germline V gives CDR1 KGHSH, CDR2 LQKENI. The CDR3 has 16 amino acids. Trimming removed 1 base at V and 0 bases at J, with 9 bases between.

The chain joins TRBV2 to TRBJ2-7; tentatively, D is TRBD1 or TRBD2 (5 bases each). With 6 bases removed from V and 6 bases from J, the gap between germline ends came to 18 bases. The CDR3 spans 14 residues. Germline CDR1 SNHLY, CDR2 FYNNEI. The CDR3 DNA follows: TGTGCCAGCAGCGAGGGGCCCGGGGACCGCGAGCAGTACTTC. This sequence encodes CASSEGPGDREQYF.

V gene TRBV28 combines with J gene TRBJ1-1, with D tentatively TRBD1 (5 bases). The germline CDR1 and CDR2 sequences are MDHEN and SYDVKM. The V and J ends lost 6 bases and 1 base respectively, with 9 bases between them. The CDR3 sequence is 13 residues long. CDR3 coding DNA: TGTGCCAGCAGCCCTACAGGGAACACTGAAGCTTTCTTT. Its translation: CASSPTGNTEAFF.

This chain joins TRBV7-9 and TRBJ2-5; TRBD1 agrees at 9 bases. Germline CDR1 is SEHNR and CDR2 is FQNEAQ (reference sequence). The CDR3 has 15 amino acids. The V and J ends lost 1 base and 11 bases, in that order; junction bases with no gene match: 11. CDR3: CASSLGGQGTGEQYF. The CDR3 nucleotides read TGTGCCAGCAGCTTAGGCGGACAGGGGACGGGGGAGCAGTACTTC.

In this sample, this clone turned up once. This chain uses TRBV7-9 with TRBJ1-4; 7 bases line up with TRBD1. Germline V lookup: CDR1 SEHNR, CDR2 FQNEAQ (reference sequence). The CDR3 is 17 amino acids. After removal of 4 bases from V and 0 bases from J, the junction contained 8 bases not matched to a gene. The CDR3 DNA follows: TGTGCCAGCAGCTCCTGGACAGGAGGATCAACTAATGAAAAACTGTTTTTT. Translation: CASSSWTGGSTNEKLFF. Drawing the rest from reference TRBV7-9 and TRBJ1-4, the complete variable domain is DTGVSQNPRHKITKRGQNVTFRCDPISEHNRLYWYRQTLGQGPEFLTYFQNEAQLEKSRLLSDRFSAERPKGSFSTLEIQRTEQGDSAMYLCASSSWTGGSTNEKLFFGSGTQLSVL.

The V gene is TRBV7-9, the J gene TRBJ1-4; no definite D call. V was cut by 5 bases and J by 5 bases, with 12 bases left in between. Germline V gene lookup returns CDR1 SEHNR and CDR2 FQNEAQ (reference sequence). The CDR3 sequence is 14 residues long. The CDR3 spells CASSPSEYNEKLFF. The CDR3 region has the DNA TGTGCCAGCAGCCCCTCGGAATACAATGAAAAACTGTTTTTT.

The rearrangement joins TRBV15 to TRBJ1-1; weak D call: TRBD1 (5 bases). Trimming shortened V by 0 bases and J by 1 base, and 12 bases separated the two germline ends. The V gene's germline CDR1 is LNHNV and CDR2 YYDKDF (reference sequence). This CDR3 spans 16 amino acids. CDR3 loop: CATSRDKNGGNTEAFF. CDR3 DNA: TGTGCCACCAGCAGAGATAAGAATGGGGGGAACACTGAAGCTTTCTTT.

The CDR3 protein is CASSLLNTGELFF. CDR3 bases: TGTGCCAGCAGCCTCCTGAACACCGGGGAGCTGTTTTTT. The chain has TRBV11-2 and TRBJ2-2; D call uncertain. V lost 5 bases, J lost 1 base, and 5 bases lay in between. CDR3 length equals 13 residues. The germline V gene has CDR1 SGHAT and CDR2 FQNNGV.

The chain has TRBV6-1 and TRBJ2-7; 7 nucleotides agree with TRBD1. This CDR3 has 14 amino acids. Germline assignment: CDR1 MNHNS and CDR2 SASEGT. J gave up 7 bases and V 4 bases, and 10 bases lay outside the gene matches. The CDR3 DNA follows: TGTGCCAGCAGTGGAACCGGGACAGTGGGGGAGCAGTACGTC. Its protein is CASSGTGTVGEQYV.

This clone was detected once. V is TRBV27 and J is TRBJ2-3, with D unresolved. The CDR3 totals 13 residues. Trimming removed 0 bases from V and 5 bases from J, with 6 bases in between. Germline CDR1 MNHEY, CDR2 SMNVEV (reference sequence). The CDR3 reads CASSLSARDTQYF. The CDR3 DNA sequence: TGTGCCAGCAGTTTATCCGCGCGAGATACGCAGTATTTT.

The genes are TRBV4-1 and TRBJ2-7; maybe TRBD2 (6 bases). Germline lookup yields CDR1 MGHRA and CDR2 YSYEKL. The ends were cut back, 4 bases at V and 7 bases at J, with 14 bases in the middle. CDR3 size: 13 residues. The CDR3 DNA reads TGCGCCAGCAGCCCGGGACTGCCAGCGGAGCAGTACGTC. Residues: CASSPGLPAEQYV.

The chain is built from TRBV11-2 and TRBJ1-3; D is undetermined. CDR3 length: 15 amino acids. Germline V gives CDR1 SGHAT, CDR2 FQNNGV. Trimming took 2 bases from V and 7 from J, leaving 15 bases between them. The CDR3 coding sequence is TGTGCCAGCAGCTTAAGAGTGGGTGAAAGGAACACCATATATTTT. It codes for CASSLRVGERNTIYF.